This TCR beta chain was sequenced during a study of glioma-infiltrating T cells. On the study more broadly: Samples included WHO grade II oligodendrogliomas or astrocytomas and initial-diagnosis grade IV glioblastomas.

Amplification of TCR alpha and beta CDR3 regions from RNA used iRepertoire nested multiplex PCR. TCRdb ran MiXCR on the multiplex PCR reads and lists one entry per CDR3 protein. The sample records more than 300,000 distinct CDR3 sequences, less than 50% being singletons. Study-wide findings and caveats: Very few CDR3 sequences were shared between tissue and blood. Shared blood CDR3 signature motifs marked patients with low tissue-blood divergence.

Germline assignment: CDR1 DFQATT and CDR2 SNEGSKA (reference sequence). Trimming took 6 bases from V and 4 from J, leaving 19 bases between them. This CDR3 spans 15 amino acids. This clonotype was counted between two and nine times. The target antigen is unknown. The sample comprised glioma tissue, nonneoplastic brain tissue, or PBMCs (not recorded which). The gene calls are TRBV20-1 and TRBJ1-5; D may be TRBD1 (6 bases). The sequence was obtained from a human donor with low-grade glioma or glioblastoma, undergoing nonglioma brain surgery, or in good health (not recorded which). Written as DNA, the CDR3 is TGCAGTGCCACAGGGCCAGGAACGTTAAATCAGCCCCAGCATTTT. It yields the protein CSATGPGTLNQPQHF.